This TCR beta chain is from a study of shared clonotypes between healthy human individuals. Broader study findings: Sampling involved blood alone; tissue repertoires likely differ. Rarefaction revealed incomplete sorted-subset sequencing despite large depth.

The germline V gene has CDR1 MNHNS and CDR2 SASEGT. The CDR3 consists of 15 residues. Trimming cost V 3 bases and J 0 bases, with 9 bases left between them. The data were produced by immunoSEQ multiplex PCR, yet TCRdb's version contains in-frame clones alone and is incomplete. The sample yields about 600,000 clones, roughly 95% seen once. Terminally differentiated effector memory CD45RA+ cells were left out of the naive CD8 fraction, which was CD45RO-negative and positively selected for CCR7. Concerning this clone: The antigen remains undetermined.

What was sequenced was naive CD8+ T cells sorted from blood. The chain couples TRBV6-1 to TRBJ1-5; weak D call: TRBD1 (6 bases). The sequence was collected from a young woman in good health. CDR3 sequence: CASSEEGGSNQPQHF. The CDR3 region has the DNA TGTGCCAGCAGTGAGGAGGGGGGTAGCAATCAGCCCCAGCATTTT.